The following is a T cell receptor beta chain sequence with its context. Libraries were prepared by immunoSEQ multiplex PCR; TCRdb keeps only in-frame clonotypes and omits some of them. The repertoire has more than 45,000 clones, roughly 93% of them found once; the top ten carry around 22%. Germline loops: CDR1 SEHNR, CDR2 FQNEAQ (reference sequence). This CDR3 contains 16 residues. The ends lost 5 bases at V and 5 bases at J; junction bases unmatched: 14. The sample is drawn from a study of control samples from healthy donors and cancer patients. The sequenced material came from PBMCs. The chain is built from TRBV7-9 and TRBJ2-5, with 7 positions matching TRBD1. The source is a woman between 50 and 59 years old with head and neck cancer. The CDR3 region has the DNA TGTGCCAGCAGCCTCCTAACCCGACAGGGCTTGGAGACCCAGTACTTC. Protein: CASSLLTRQGLETQYF. The complete variable domain, with remaining parts taken from reference TRBV7-9 and TRBJ2-5, reads DTGVSQNPRHKITKRGQNVTFRCDPISEHNRLYWYRQTLGQGPEFLTYFQNEAQLEKSRLLSDRFSAERPKGSFSTLEIQRTEQGDSAMYLCASSLLTRQGLETQYFGPGTRLLVL.